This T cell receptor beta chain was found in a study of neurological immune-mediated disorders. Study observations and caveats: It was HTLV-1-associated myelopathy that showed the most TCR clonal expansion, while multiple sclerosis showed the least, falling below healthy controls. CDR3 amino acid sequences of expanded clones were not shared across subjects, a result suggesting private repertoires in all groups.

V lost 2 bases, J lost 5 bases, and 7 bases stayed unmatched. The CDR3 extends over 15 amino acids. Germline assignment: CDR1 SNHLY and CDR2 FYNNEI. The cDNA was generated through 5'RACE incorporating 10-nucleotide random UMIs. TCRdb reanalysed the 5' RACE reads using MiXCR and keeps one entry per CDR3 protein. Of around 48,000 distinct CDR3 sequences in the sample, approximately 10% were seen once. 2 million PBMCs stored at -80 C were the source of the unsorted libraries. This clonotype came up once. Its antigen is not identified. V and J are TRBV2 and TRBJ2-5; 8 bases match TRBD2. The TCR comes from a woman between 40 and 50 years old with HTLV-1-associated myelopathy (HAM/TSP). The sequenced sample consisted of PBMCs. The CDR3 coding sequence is TGTGCCAGCAGTGAAACAGGGACTAGTGTGGAGACCCAGTACTTC. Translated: CASSETGTSVETQYF. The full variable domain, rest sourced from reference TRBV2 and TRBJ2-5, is EPEVTQTPSHQVTQMGQEVILRCVPISNHLYFYWYRQILGQKVEFLVSFYNNEISEKSEIFDDQFSVERPDGSNFTLKIRSTKLEDSAMYFCASSETGTSVETQYFGPGTRLLVL.